This is a list of T cell receptor beta chains from one sample in a study of T cells after yellow fever vaccination. MiXCR, run by TCRdb on the 5' RACE reads, gives a single entry per CDR3 protein. The data hold more than 90,000 distinct CDR3 sequences, with roughly 8.9% observed a single time. The starting material was CD8+ T cells sorted from PBMCs, obtained 45 days after the yellow fever booster vaccination. These receptors were taken from a man aged 30 to 39 who received the YFV17D yellow fever vaccine. The CDR3 runs from the conserved cysteine through the conserved F or W. The D gene is left open where the match is weak.

CAWSGGLTNQPQHF TRBV30 NA
CASTLGGGPETQYF TRBV7-8 TRBD2
CASSGMGVGTGELFF TRBV10-1 NA
CSAERGGGEQYF TRBV20-1 TRBD2
CASFKLAGQHYEQYF TRBV5-1 TRBD2
CAISESRGNEQFF TRBV10-3 NA
CASSQEVGTAGEQYF TRBV4-1 NA
CAIGNRDRGLFEQYF TRBV10-3 TRBD1
CASSYGQGANEQFF TRBV27 TRBD1
CAWISGVGQYADTQYF TRBV30 NA
CASSPPGLAGEGPHEQYF TRBV11-1 TRBD2
CASTKGGTNEKLFF TRBV6-5 NA
CASSWDREETQYF TRBV12-3/TRBV12-4 TRBD1
CASSSLAGEVETQYF TRBV5-6 TRBD2
CASRGVGDEKLFF TRBV5-1 NA
CASSQGSAGTDTQYF TRBV14 NA
CASTPWGSHEKLFF TRBV7-9 NA
CASSVSGWDEQFF TRBV9 NA